This TCR beta chain was recovered during a study of regulatory T cells in long-lasting Graves disease (dated by TCRdb to about 2021). In terms of the full investigation: Antithyroid drugs had been taken for less than 3 months by newly diagnosed Graves' disease patients. The study was registered as a clinical trial and conducted in China. TCR sequencing covered around 13 persistent and 20 newly diagnosed Graves' disease patients, around 35 samples in total. Persistent Graves' disease patients were compared with newly diagnosed Graves' disease patients by peripheral blood TCR sequencing and RNA sequencing. Study-wide conclusions, independent of this receptor: Only peripheral blood was studied, because thyroid tissue, the primary lesion, was inaccessible. Compared with newly diagnosed patients, patients with persistent Graves' disease had lower TCR Shannon entropy and fewer highly expanded clones, which suggests clonal expansion. The authors acknowledged the small sample size as a limitation that may reduce accuracy. Sequencing and analysis were limited to the TCR beta chain. More public clonotypes were shared among persistent patients (under 3,000) than among newly diagnosed patients (966). Persistent disease showed preferential use of TRBV28, TRBJ1-2 and TRBJ2-5, whereas newly diagnosed disease favored TRBV20-1 and TRBJ2-1.

CDR1 and CDR2, looked up from the germline V gene, are LGHNT and FRNRAP. V lost 7 bases and J lost 5 bases, and the count of bases not matched to a germline gene is 5. The CDR3 covers 13 residues, taking in both the cysteine and the phenylalanine. The retained sequence is limited to the CDR3, 39 bases, with the frame set at the first base. This specimen's time point label, per the study, means: newly diagnosed GD, antithyroid drugs for less than 3 months. RNA was extracted from PBMCs in TRIzol for both TCR sequencing and RNA sequencing. Graves' disease was diagnosed according to American Thyroid Association guidelines. Patients were recruited from an endocrinology department in Xi'an, China. From each patient, 8 to 10 milliliters of peripheral blood was collected into an EDTA anticoagulant tube. Ficoll Paque Plus density gradient separation was used to isolate PBMCs, and no additional T cell sorting was done. An Agilent 2100 Bioanalyzer and agarose gel were used to assess RNA quality, and a NanoDrop 2000 was used to measure RNA concentration.

This clonotype was recorded at least ten times. It lacks a known antigen. Base qualities are missing; no much larger clone stands one base away. Libraries were constructed by multiplex PCR. The reads were generated on an Illumina HiSeq 4000. iRepertoire HTBI primers and Arm-PCR amplification of CDR3 regions were used to construct TCR beta libraries. Before sequencing, the PCR products underwent gel purification. The original methods were these. A total of fewer than 65 TRBV and 14 TRBJ segments were identified across samples and were used for gene usage analysis of CDR3 amino acid clonotypes. Filtered high-quality paired reads were merged into contigs using COPE and FqMerger. BLAST was used to align contigs to IMGT TRBV, TRBD and TRBJ reference genes, and CDR3 was defined according to IMGT. Any clonotype with a frequency above 0.1% was classified as a highly expanded clone. Shannon entropy served as the measure of repertoire diversity, while the Gini coefficient captured V-J evenness. Public clonotypes were defined as clonotypes shared by more than one individual. TCRdb trimmed public reads at Q25 via fastp, called clones via MiXCR and kept in-frame beta chains. Rows with a matching CDR3 protein are joined into one entry that keeps the most common DNA and genes. TCRdb's processing, not the authors' own work, is the source of the V and J calls. The table for this sample lists a few hundred thousand distinct CDR3 sequences; roughly 17% of them were counted only once. Clones ranked in the top ten supply roughly a fifth of the sample.

Separately, the same data were catalogued under a study of T cells in Graves' hyperthyroidism and ophthalmopathy. As described in the second report: Stable Graves' hyperthyroidism was defined as no progression to ophthalmopathy during 18 months of follow-up. Hyperthyroidism patients were aged 18 to 65 years and newly diagnosed, with disease duration of less than 2 months. Any patient with an uncontrolled infection, another autoimmune disease, pregnancy or lactation was excluded. Diagnoses relied on clinical symptoms, serum thyroxine and TRAb, thyroid ultrasound and orbital computed tomography. The TCR CDR3 was subjected to a first round of RT-PCR using the HTBI primer set and the Qiagen OneStep RT-PCR kit. Blood samples also contained most of the expanded thyroid clonotypes (frequency above 0.001), which suggests that blood repertoires may reflect thyroid immune responses. In cross-validation, a model built on a 13 V-J signature told ophthalmopathy apart from stable hyperthyroidism with 85% to 90% sensitivity and approximately 84% specificity, and in testing the same model reached 80%/75%. In validation, the model predicted progression to ophthalmopathy a median of about 5.9 months before onset, with about 70% sensitivity and roughly 73% specificity. A discovery cohort of about a hundred patients, 43 with Graves' ophthalmopathy and 55 to 65 with stable Graves' hyperthyroidism, was used to find distinguishing TCR V-J signatures. Prospective prediction of ophthalmopathy was tested in an independent validation cohort of 18 to 20 hyperthyroidism patients and some 17 patients who later progressed to ophthalmopathy. The 85 to 100 discovery patients were divided at random into training and test sets in a 7:3 ratio. In roughly six Graves' hyperthyroidism patients, the study also compared T-cell repertoires from thyroid tissue with T-cell repertoires from blood. Following sampling, methimazole starting at 30 mg daily was given to hyperthyroidism patients, and high-dose intravenous methylprednisolone was given to ophthalmopathy patients. A second multiplex PCR round built the libraries, followed by size selection and purification. The libraries were sequenced on an Illumina HiSeq2000 using paired-end 100 bp reads. SOAPnuke was used to process the raw data, with reads discarded if the reads contained adapters or uncalled bases, had a mean Phred below 15, or lacked an exact constant-primer or identifier match. COPE v1.2.5 was used to merge high-quality paired reads, and clonotypes were defined as unique nucleotide sequences. Clonotypes were aligned to IMGT TRBV, TRBD and TRBJ reference segments using MiTCR v1.1. The analysis was restricted to V-J combinations with a frequency above 0.0001, which together covered just over 99% of the repertoires. A TCS score was defined as the ratio of F50 (clonal expansion) to E x V (chaos), with BLOSUM62-based TCRdist applied between CDR3 peptides within each V-J. Welch's t-statistics and random forest reduced 500 to 650 V-J features to about 13, which were used in a naive Bayes classifier (R e1071). Sample size was not statistically predetermined, and blinding of investigators to group allocation was not performed. According to the paper, TCR Vbeta CDR3 sequencing was carried out on 135 peripheral blood samples, which came from about 45 ophthalmopathy, 80 or so hyperthyroidism and about 17 progressor patients.

This sequence uses TRBV12-5 and TRBJ2-5; 9 junctional bases match TRBD1. The sample was peripheral blood mononuclear cells (PBMCs), taken at new diagnosis, from a patient treated with antithyroid drugs. The origin of this receptor is a woman under 30 with Graves disease. Donor details come from another sample of the same person, matched by shared clones. The CDR3 region: CASALGQGETQYF. DNA sequence: TGTGCTAGTGCCCTGGGACAGGGTGAGACCCAGTACTTC.